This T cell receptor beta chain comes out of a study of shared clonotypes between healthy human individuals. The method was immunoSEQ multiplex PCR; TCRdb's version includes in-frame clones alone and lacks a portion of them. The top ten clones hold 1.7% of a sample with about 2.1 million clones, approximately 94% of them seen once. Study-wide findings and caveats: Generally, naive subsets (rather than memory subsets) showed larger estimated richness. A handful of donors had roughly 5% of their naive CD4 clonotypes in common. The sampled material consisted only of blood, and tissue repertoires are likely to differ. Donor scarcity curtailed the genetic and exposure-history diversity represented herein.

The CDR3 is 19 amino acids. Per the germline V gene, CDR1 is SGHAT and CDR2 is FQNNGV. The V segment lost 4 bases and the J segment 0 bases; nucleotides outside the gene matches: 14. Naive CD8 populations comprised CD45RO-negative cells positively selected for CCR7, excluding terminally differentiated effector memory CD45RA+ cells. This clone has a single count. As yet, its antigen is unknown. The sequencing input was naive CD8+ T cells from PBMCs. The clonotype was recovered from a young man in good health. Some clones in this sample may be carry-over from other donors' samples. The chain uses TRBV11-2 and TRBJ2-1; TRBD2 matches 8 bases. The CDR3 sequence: CASSSEARLALSSYNEQFF. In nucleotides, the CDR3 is TGTGCCAGCAGCTCAGAGGCTAGACTAGCGCTTAGCTCCTACAATGAGCAGTTCTTC.